A single sample is the source of the 30 T cell receptor beta chains below, sequenced in a study of blood T cell repertoires in COVID-19. The protocol was immunoSEQ multiplex PCR, while the TCRdb copy is restricted to in-frame clones and leaves out a portion. The table has approximately 270,000 clones, approximately 84% seen once. The sequencing sample was made of peripheral blood. The receptors come from a person aged 70 to 80 with COVID-19, enrolled during active disease.

This clone showed up just a few times. Its ends do not fully match the called genes, so a read error is possible. V usage is TRBV7-3 and J usage is TRBJ2-2, with 7 bases matching TRBD1. The CDR3 totals 13 residues. Germline V gene data show CDR1 as SGHTA and CDR2 as FQGTGA. The CDR3 DNA reads TGTGCCAGCAGCGTAACAGGGGCCGGGGAGCTGTTTTTT. Protein product: CASSVTGAGELFF.

V is TRBV6-5 and J is TRBJ2-7; D is possibly TRBD2 (7 bases). Germline lookup yields CDR1 MNHEY and CDR2 SVGAGI. Deletions cut 6 bases from V and 6 bases from J, with 21 bases between. The CDR3 length is 15 residues. This chain's CDR3 is CASRYAGAAGGEQYF. DNA of the CDR3: TGTGCCAGCAGGTACGCGGGGGCAGCTGGGGGCGAGCAGTACTTC.

In its sample, this clone was seen once. The V gene is TRBV7-3, the J gene TRBJ1-4; TRBD1 matches at 7 bases. Germline V gene sequence: CDR1 SGHTA, CDR2 FQGTGA. Trimming took 5 bases from V and 14 from J; bases not matched to a gene: 8. CDR3 length: 12 amino acids. The CDR3 loop is CASSQTPGQLFF. The CDR3 nucleotides read TGTGCCAGCAGCCAAACACCGGGACAGCTGTTTTTT.

This chain connects TRBV27 to TRBJ2-3; D gene unclear. This CDR3 comprises 12 residues. V was trimmed by 5 bases and J by 6 bases, leaving 9 bases between them. The germline V gene encodes CDR1 MNHEY and CDR2 SMNVEV (reference sequence). The CDR3 bases are TGTGCCAGCAGTGCGTGGAGCGATACGCAGTATTTT. Its translation is CASSAWSDTQYF.

The table lists this clone with many counts. V is TRBV7-3 and J is TRBJ2-2; D is undetermined. V lost 3 bases to trimming and J lost 3 bases, with 8 bases between them. The CDR3 is 14 residues long. Germline V gives CDR1 SGHTA, CDR2 FQGTGA. CDR3 coding DNA: TGTGCCAGCAGCTTCATGGGCCACACCGGGGAGCTGTTTTTT. Amino acid sequence: CASSFMGHTGELFF.

The rearrangement uses TRBV27 and TRBJ1-2; 9 bases are a match to TRBD1. This CDR3 spans 14 amino acids. Germline trimming cut 6 bases from V and 5 bases from J; bases unmatched to any gene: 7. Germline-derived CDR1 and CDR2 are MNHEY and SMNVEV (reference sequence). For the CDR3, the DNA is TGTGCCAGCAGCAGAAGAGGACAGGGGTATGGCTACACCTTC. It specifies CASSRRGQGYGYTF.

The chain links TRBV2 to TRBJ1-2; tentative D call: TRBD1 (5 bases). Trimming stripped 2 bases from V and 5 bases from J, with 15 bases between. Germline loops: CDR1 SNHLY, CDR2 FYNNEI. This CDR3 is built from 15 residues. The CDR3 sequence: CASSELDLQGYGYTF. The DNA of the CDR3 is TGTGCCAGCAGTGAACTGGACCTCCAGGGATATGGCTACACCTTC.

This chain links TRBV7-2 with TRBJ1-4; D not certain. V lost 2 bases and J 5 bases, leaving 12 bases between the germline ends. Germline V gives CDR1 SGHTA, CDR2 FQGNSA. The CDR3 contains 15 residues. For the CDR3, the DNA is TGTGCCAGCAGCTTACTAGGCAGTCAAAATGAAAAACTGTTTTTT. Amino acid sequence: CASSLLGSQNEKLFF.

The rearrangement joins TRBV6-1 to TRBJ2-1; a weak D match, TRBD1 (5 bases). Trimming removed 3 bases at V and 4 bases at J, with 16 bases between. Germline loops: CDR1 MNHNS, CDR2 SASEGT. CDR3 length equals 16 residues. In DNA, the CDR3 is TGTGCCAGCAGTGAGACTCAGGCAGGGTGGTACAATGAGCAGTTCTTC. Translating it yields CASSETQAGWYNEQFF.

The rearrangement uses TRBV28 and TRBJ1-4; the D is unclear. CDR3 size: 14 residues. Trimming cost V 3 bases and J 10 bases, with 15 bases left between them. Germline values: CDR1 MDHEN, CDR2 SYDVKM. The CDR3 protein is CASSFGSSSRKLFF. In DNA form, the CDR3 reads TGTGCCAGCAGTTTTGGCAGTTCCTCTAGAAAACTGTTTTTT.

The chain carries TRBV12-3 or TRBV12-4 and TRBJ1-2, with D possibly TRBD1 on 6 matching bases. The CDR3 loop spans 12 amino acids. V lost 6 bases and J lost 4, with 9 bases in between. CDR3 sequence (DNA): TGTGCCAGCAGGGAGGACAGCTATGGCTACACCTTC. It encodes CASREDSYGYTF.

The chain employs TRBV20-1 and TRBJ1-1, with a possible D match to TRBD1 (6 bases). The V and J ends lost 3 bases and 6 bases respectively, with 23 bases between them. The germline V gene has CDR1 DFQATT and CDR2 SNEGSKA (reference sequence). This CDR3 is built from 16 residues. The CDR3 here is CSASFRGGGRWAEAFF. CDR3 DNA: TGCAGTGCTAGTTTTCGGGGCGGGGGGCGCTGGGCTGAAGCTTTCTTT.

This chain joins TRBV10-3 and TRBJ2-2; D is ambiguous. Germline V gene lookup returns CDR1 ENHRY and CDR2 SYGVKD. The ends were cut back, 0 bases at V and 4 bases at J, with 12 bases in the middle. There are 16 residues in the CDR3. The CDR3 protein is CAISESSRLSTGELFF. The CDR3 DNA reads TGTGCCATCAGTGAGTCTTCTAGACTGAGCACCGGGGAGCTGTTTTTT.

The V and J genes are TRBV28 and TRBJ1-2; 11 bases are shared with TRBD1. J lost 6 bases, V lost 6 bases, and 6 bases had no gene match. Germline CDR1 is MDHEN and CDR2 is SYDVKM. This CDR3 spans 14 amino acids. For the CDR3, the DNA is TGTGCCAGCAGGATCTCGGGACAGGGGGATGGCTACACCTTC. This codes for CASRISGQGDGYTF.

The chain links TRBV19 to TRBJ2-7; TRBD2 might be the D (6 bases). The V and J ends lost 3 bases and 2 bases respectively, with 14 bases between them. The CDR3 spans 15 residues. The germline CDR1 and CDR2 sequences are LNHDA and SQIVND (reference sequence). The CDR3 reads CASSIRDSSAYEQYF. For the CDR3, the DNA is TGTGCCAGTAGTATCCGGGACTCCTCAGCCTACGAGCAGTACTTC.

This clone was seen more than once but under ten times. The chain carries TRBV5-1 and TRBJ2-5; D perhaps matches TRBD1 (6 bases). The CDR3 covers 13 residues. The germline CDR1 and CDR2 sequences are SGHRS and YFSETQ. With 3 bases removed from V and 2 bases from J, the gap between germline ends came to 8 bases. The CDR3 reads CASSWTAQETQYF. CDR3 in DNA: TGCGCCAGCAGCTGGACAGCACAAGAGACCCAGTACTTC.

The V call is TRBV4-3, the J call TRBJ2-2; D uncertain. The CDR3 has 16 residues. V was pared by 4 bases and J by 4 bases, with 16 bases between. Germline assignment: CDR1 LGHNA and CDR2 YSLEER. DNA of the CDR3: TGCGCCAGCAGCCCCGAGTTAGAGGTCGGCACCGGGGAGCTGTTTTTT. Its protein is CASSPELEVGTGELFF.

The V and J genes are TRBV30 and TRBJ2-2; 7 bases map to TRBD2. The V segment lost 0 bases and the J segment 7 bases; nucleotides outside the gene matches: 14. CDR1 GTSNPN and CDR2 SVGIG come from the germline V gene (reference sequence). This CDR3 contains 17 residues. CDR3 DNA: TGTGCCTGGAGTGTATCTTTGAGCGGGACTCCGGTCGGGGAGCTGTTTTTT. Protein: CAWSVSLSGTPVGELFF.

This chain uses TRBV7-9 with TRBJ1-1, with 7 bases lining up with TRBD1. The junction had 6 bases not matched to a gene; V was cut back by 8 bases and J by 0 bases. From germline, CDR1 is SEHNR and CDR2 FQNEAQ (reference sequence). The CDR3 sequence is 14 residues long. CDR3 region: CASLRTGMNTEAFF. For the CDR3, the DNA is TGTGCCAGCTTGAGGACAGGCATGAACACTGAAGCTTTCTTT.

The chain is built from TRBV19 and TRBJ1-1; D ambiguous. CDR3 length: 14 amino acids. V was cut by 5 bases and J by 1 base, with 11 bases left in between. CDR1 and CDR2 (germline): LNHDA, SQIVND (reference sequence). This CDR3 is CASSPASKNTEAFF. As DNA, the CDR3 is TGTGCCAGTAGTCCCGCGTCGAAGAACACTGAAGCTTTCTTT.

This rearrangement joins TRBV10-2 to TRBJ1-1; a possible D gene is TRBD1 (5 bases). Per germline, CDR1 WSHSY and CDR2 SAAADI. The CDR3 is made up of 14 amino acids. Trimming cost V 3 bases and J 1 base, with 9 bases left between them. Here the CDR3 DNA reads TGCGCCAGCAGTGAAACAGGACAGAACACTGAAGCTTTCTTT. This gives the protein CASSETGQNTEAFF.

The gene calls are TRBV10-2 and TRBJ1-2, with D unresolved. CDR3 size: 14 residues. V lost 7 bases and J 4 bases, leaving 16 bases between the germline ends. CDR1 and CDR2 (germline): WSHSY, SAAADI. For the CDR3, the DNA is TGCGCCAGCACCACGGCGGGAACCGGCTATGGCTACACCTTC. Protein sequence: CASTTAGTGYGYTF.

V and J are TRBV7-9 and TRBJ1-2; the D gene is possibly TRBD1 (6 bases). The germline V and J ends were trimmed by 11 bases and 4 bases, with 14 bases remaining between them. Germline CDR1 reads SEHNR; CDR2 reads FQNEAQ (reference sequence). The CDR3 consists of 12 residues. CDR3 protein: CAGYRAPYGYTF. The CDR3 nucleotides read TGTGCCGGATACAGGGCCCCCTATGGCTACACCTTC.

There are a few counts of this clone. The J gene is TRBJ1-1, the V gene TRBV28, with unresolved D. Trimming took 3 bases from V and 10 from J, leaving 9 bases between them. CDR3 length: 11 amino acids. Germline assignment: CDR1 MDHEN and CDR2 SYDVKM. The DNA of the CDR3 is TGTGCCAGCAGTTTTCTACAGAGAGCTTTCTTT. Residues: CASSFLQRAFF.

This rearrangement joins TRBV7-2 to TRBJ2-5, with 8 positions matching TRBD1. V shed 2 bases, J shed 5 bases, and the junction held 10 bases outside the gene matches. The CDR3 is 16 amino acids. CDR1 is SGHTA and CDR2 is FQGNSA in the germline V gene. The CDR3, as DNA: TGTGCCAGCAGCTTACTTCTGTACAGGGGGGTGGAGACCCAGTACTTC. Amino acids: CASSLLLYRGVETQYF.

The V gene is TRBV7-8, the J gene TRBJ1-1, with D maybe TRBD1 (6 bases). This CDR3 comprises 16 residues. CDR1 and CDR2 (germline): SGHVS, FQNEAQ. V was trimmed by 2 bases and J by 1 base, leaving 14 bases between them. This chain's CDR3 is CASSLRAGVTNTEAFF. CDR3 DNA sequence: TGTGCCAGCAGCTTAAGGGCAGGGGTAACGAACACTGAAGCTTTCTTT.

The CDR3 DNA sequence: TGTGCCAGCAGCTTAAGTCGAGGGGGCCGTAAAGCTAACTATGGCTACACCTTC. This gives the protein CASSLSRGGRKANYGYTF. The chain is built from TRBV7-8 and TRBJ1-2, with TRBD1 matching 7 bases. V was clipped by 2 bases and J by 0 bases; unmatched bases: 12. This CDR3 region has 18 residues. Germline CDR1 and CDR2: SGHVS and FQNEAQ.

The chain combines TRBV19 with TRBJ1-4, with a tentative D call TRBD1 (6 bases). Germline CDR1 reads LNHDA; CDR2 reads SQIVND (reference sequence). With 7 bases removed from V and 0 bases from J, the gap between germline ends came to 18 bases. The CDR3 extends over 17 amino acids. The CDR3 sequence: CASTRRAWTATNEKLFF. In DNA form, the CDR3 reads TGTGCCAGTACTCGCCGTGCCTGGACAGCAACTAATGAAAAACTGTTTTTT.

CDR3: CASPPSANWHGNQPQHF. For the CDR3, the DNA is TGTGCCAGTCCTCCTTCCGCCAATTGGCATGGCAATCAGCCCCAGCATTTT. This chain connects TRBV19 to TRBJ1-5; D not certain. The CDR3 runs to 17 residues. Germline CDR1 is LNHDA and CDR2 is SQIVND (reference sequence). V was shortened by 8 bases and J by 2 bases, with 22 bases between the two germline ends.

This sequence joins TRBV5-4 and TRBJ2-2; 8 bases align to TRBD2. This CDR3 contains 16 residues. Germline trimming cut 4 bases from V and 4 bases from J; bases unmatched to any gene: 9. Per germline, CDR1 SGHNT and CDR2 YYREEE (reference sequence). This CDR3 reads CASSPAGGQGTGELFF. DNA for the CDR3: TGTGCCAGCAGCCCGGCGGGGGGCCAAGGCACCGGGGAGCTGTTTTTT.